The 8 T cell receptor beta chains below come from one sample, sequenced in a study of blood T cell repertoires in COVID-19. TCRdb's table, derived via immunoSEQ multiplex PCR, lists solely in-frame clones and lacks some. The profile covers about 400,000 clones, with roughly 88% appearing a single time and roughly 2% taken by the ten largest. The sequenced material came from PBMCs or T cells enriched from blood (not recorded which). The source is a woman in her thirties or forties with acute COVID-19.

Concerning this clone itself: The identical CDR3 is also encoded by other nucleotide sequences in the sample. The V and J genes are TRBV20-1 and TRBJ2-1; D possibly corresponds to TRBD1 (5 bases). CDR3 length: 10 amino acids. The V and J ends lost 3 bases and 10 bases respectively, with 7 bases between them. CDR1 and CDR2 (germline): DFQATT, SNEGSKA (reference sequence). The CDR3 region has the DNA TGCAGTGCTAGTGCAGGGGAGCAGTTCTTC. This gives the protein CSASAGEQFF.

V is TRBV24-1 and J is TRBJ2-3; possibly TRBD1 for D (6 bases). The germline gives CDR1 KGHDR, CDR2 SFDVKD. Trimming removed 9 bases at V and 0 bases at J, with 24 bases between. The CDR3 has 18 residues. CDR3 protein: CATPDRTEITSSTDTQYF. The CDR3 DNA is TGTGCCACCCCCGATCGGACAGAGATTACCTCTAGCACAGATACGCAGTATTTT.

The chain has TRBV2 and TRBJ1-5; D may be TRBD1 (6 bases). Germline CDR1 is SNHLY and CDR2 is FYNNEI. The CDR3 runs 14 residues. Trimming pared 0 bases from V and 5 bases from J, leaving 8 bases between. For the CDR3, the DNA is TGTGCCAGCAGTGAAGCGAACAGGGATCAGCCCCAGCATTTT. Encoded protein: CASSEANRDQPQHF.

V gene TRBV25-1 combines with J gene TRBJ1-5; D perhaps matches TRBD1 (5 bases). V was cut by 10 bases and J by 1 base, with 14 bases left in between. This CDR3 comprises 14 residues. The germline gives CDR1 MGHDK, CDR2 SYGVNS. The CDR3 nucleotides are TGTGCCACCCAGACAGTAACAAGCAATCAGCCCCAGCATTTT. It translates to CATQTVTSNQPQHF.

This clone was seen only once. The chain combines TRBV3-1 (or the pseudogene TRBV3-2) with TRBJ2-7, with TRBD2 matching 8 bases. From germline, CDR1 is LGHDT and CDR2 YNNKEL (reference sequence). This CDR3 has 13 residues. The V gene end was trimmed by 4 bases and the J gene end by 12 bases; junction bases not matched to a gene: 11. CDR3 in amino acids: CASSPRARGGMYF. The DNA for the CDR3 is TGTGCCAGCAGCCCCCGAGCCCGGGGGGGGATGTACTTC.

DNA for the CDR3: TGTGCCAGTACCCCCTCCCCGGTTGGCAGGGTGGGCGAGCAGTTCTTC. It codes for CASTPSPVGRVGEQFF. The V gene is TRBV19, the J gene TRBJ2-1; the D gene is possibly TRBD1 (5 bases). With 7 bases removed from V and 10 bases from J, the gap between germline ends came to 26 bases. Germline V CDR1 and CDR2: LNHDA, SQIVND (reference sequence). CDR3 length: 16 residues.

The chain has TRBV19 and TRBJ2-6; maybe TRBD1 (6 bases). The germline V gene has CDR1 LNHDA and CDR2 SQIVND (reference sequence). Trimming shortened V by 1 base and J by 1 base, and 11 bases separated the two germline ends. The CDR3 totals 17 residues. The CDR3 DNA reads as TGTGCCAGTAGTATAGGAGGGGGAGCTTCTGGGGCCAACGTCCTGACTTTC. Residues: CASSIGGGASGANVLTF.

This chain uses TRBV5-4 with TRBJ1-1, with D possibly being TRBD1 (5 bases). This CDR3 spans 14 amino acids. From germline, CDR1 is SGHNT and CDR2 YYREEE (reference sequence). The V and J ends lost 2 bases and 2 bases respectively, with 10 bases between them. CDR3 in DNA: TGTGCCAGCAGCTTACAGGAAACTAACACTGAAGCTTTCTTT. The encoded protein is CASSLQETNTEAFF.